Below, one TCR beta chain is given with its context. Its antigen is unidentified. This sample stems from a study of chemoradiotherapy in HPV16-positive cancers. Here immunoSEQ multiplex PCR was the method, and the copy in TCRdb shows in-frame clones only, minus some. This sample has some 32,000 clones; about 91% occur once, and the top ten carry around 5%. This CDR3 comprises 14 residues. The germline gives CDR1 MNHEY, CDR2 SMNVEV (reference sequence). Trimming removed 5 bases at V and 4 bases at J, with 15 bases between. Findings and limits, study-wide: Only a couple of HPV16-positive patients supplied the functional HPV-specificity definition.

This sequence was found in a human donor with HPV-associated anogenital cancer. The sample was blood, taken from a patient who underwent chemoradiotherapy. The chain carries TRBV27 and TRBJ2-7; D perhaps matches TRBD1 (6 bases). CDR3: CASSRIVQGYEQYF. The CDR3 DNA reads TGTGCCAGCAGTCGCATAGTCCAGGGGTACGAGCAGTACTTC.